These 16 T cell receptor beta chains originate from one sample sequenced in a study of OX40 agonist ivuxolimab in advanced cancers. Measured with immunoSEQ multiplex PCR; TCRdb has only the in-frame clones, and not every one. The repertoire has about 70,000 clones, about 91% of them found once; the top ten carry 0.7% to 1%. Here the sequenced sample was CD4+ or CD8+ T cells sorted from blood, taken in a trial of the OX40 agonist ivuxolimab. The receptors derive from an adult with an advanced solid tumor such as melanoma, head and neck, liver or kidney cancer.

The chain has TRBV5-5 and TRBJ2-7; 8 bases are shared with TRBD1. V dropped 6 bases and J dropped 2; count of bases not matched to a gene: 10. CDR1 SGHKS and CDR2 YYEKEE come from the germline V gene (reference sequence). This CDR3 is built from 15 residues. Written as DNA, the CDR3 is TGTGCCAGCAAAATTCAGGGGGCGGGCGCCTACGAGCAGTACTTC. Translation: CASKIQGAGAYEQYF.

The chain couples TRBV30 to TRBJ2-7; D uncertain. The CDR3 runs to 12 residues. The germline V gene encodes CDR1 GTSNPN and CDR2 SVGIG (reference sequence). The germline V and J ends were trimmed by 2 bases and 4 bases, with 9 bases remaining between them. Here the CDR3 DNA reads TGTGCCTGGAGTCTCAACGGGTACGAGCAGTACTTC. Residues: CAWSLNGYEQYF.

This chain links TRBV7-3 with TRBJ2-3; D remains unclear. The CDR3 has 13 amino acids. CDR1 SGHTA and CDR2 FQGTGA come from the germline V gene. Trimming took off 3 bases at V and 6 bases at J, with 10 bases between the two ends. The CDR3 protein is CASSFSPQDTQYF. CDR3 sequence (DNA): TGTGCCAGCAGCTTTTCCCCCCAGGATACGCAGTATTTT.

This clone was seen a single time. V gene TRBV6-5 combines with J gene TRBJ2-7; D is perhaps TRBD1 (7 bases). CDR1 and CDR2 (germline): MNHEY, SVGAGI. V lost 6 bases, J lost 6 bases, and 12 bases lay in between. The CDR3 sequence is 12 residues long. The CDR3 loop is CASSRGTAEQYF. The DNA of the CDR3 is TGTGCCAGCAGCCGCGGGACAGCCGAGCAGTACTTC.

The chain recombines TRBV5-5 with TRBJ2-7; D ambiguous. Trimming removed 4 bases at V and 0 bases at J, with 14 bases between. The CDR3 is made up of 15 amino acids. The germline V gene encodes CDR1 SGHKS and CDR2 YYEKEE (reference sequence). This CDR3 is CASSRREAHSYEQYF. The CDR3 nucleotides are TGTGCCAGCAGCCGTAGAGAGGCTCACTCCTACGAGCAGTACTTC.

The chain carries TRBV27 and TRBJ1-5; D gene uncertain. The CDR3 runs 14 residues. V shed 6 bases and J shed 7 bases, with 16 bases lying between them. From germline, CDR1 is MNHEY and CDR2 SMNVEV (reference sequence). CDR3 sequence (DNA): TGTGCCAGCAGCCCCAAATCGATCGGCCAGCCCCAGCATTTT. Translated: CASSPKSIGQPQHF.

V gene TRBV5-1 combines with J gene TRBJ2-2; D possibly corresponds to TRBD2 (5 bases). The CDR3 is 13 amino acids. Trimming took 4 bases from V and 6 from J, leaving 10 bases between them. Per germline, CDR1 SGHRS and CDR2 YFSETQ. CDR3 coding DNA: TGCGCCAGCAGCGTGGACGGGGCCGGGGAGCTGTTTTTT. Its translation: CASSVDGAGELFF.

CDR3 residues: CASLTPGTGDQDTQYF. CDR3 in DNA: TGTGCCAGCCTTACCCCAGGGACAGGGGACCAAGATACGCAGTATTTT. The chain links TRBV28 to TRBJ2-3; TRBD1 matches at 10 bases. This CDR3 comprises 16 residues. Germline V gene lookup returns CDR1 MDHEN and CDR2 SYDVKM. Trimming cost V 8 bases and J 5 bases; bases outside gene matches: 13. The full variable domain, rest sourced from reference TRBV28 and TRBJ2-3, is DVKVTQSSRYLVKRTGEKVFLECVQDMDHENMFWYRQDPGLGLRLIYFSYDVKMKEKGDIPEGYSVSREKKERFSLILESASTNQTSMYLCASLTPGTGDQDTQYFGPGTRLTVL.

The chain combines TRBV5-6 with TRBJ2-6; a possible D gene is TRBD1 (6 bases). CDR1 is SGHDT, CDR2 YYEEEE, per germline. V shed 0 bases and J shed 2 bases, with 15 bases lying between them. The CDR3 sequence is 18 residues long. The CDR3 spells CASSLALDSRPGANVLTF. CDR3 coding DNA: TGTGCCAGCAGCTTGGCCCTGGACAGCCGGCCTGGGGCCAACGTCCTGACTTTC.

The chain couples TRBV5-1 to TRBJ2-1; D may be TRBD2 (5 bases). CDR1 is SGHRS, CDR2 YFSETQ, per germline. Trimming pared 0 bases from V and 4 bases from J, leaving 14 bases between. The CDR3 spans 16 residues. CDR3 protein: CASSLGSGADYNEQFF. CDR3 in DNA: TGCGCCAGCAGCTTGGGAAGTGGAGCGGATTACAATGAGCAGTTCTTC.

The V call is TRBV12-5, the J call TRBJ2-3; D gene unclear. Germline V CDR1 and CDR2: LGHNT, FRNRAP. The CDR3 totals 14 residues. Trimming stripped 7 bases from V and 3 bases from J, with 14 bases between. CDR3 sequence: CASALQGATDTQYF. CDR3 DNA: TGTGCTAGTGCCCTGCAAGGAGCGACAGATACGCAGTATTTT.

This clone has only one observation. The chain employs TRBV11-2 and TRBJ1-5; D perhaps matches TRBD1 (5 bases). The CDR3 is made up of 14 amino acids. V lost 1 base and J lost 4, with 8 bases in between. Per the germline V gene, CDR1 is SGHAT and CDR2 is FQNNGV. The CDR3 nucleotides read TGTGCCAGCAGCTTAGGGGACTGGAATCAGCCCCAGCATTTT. Its translation is CASSLGDWNQPQHF. The full variable domain, its missing parts supplied by reference TRBV11-2 and TRBJ1-5, is EAGVAQSPRYKIIEKRQSVAFWCNPISGHATLYWYQQILGQGPKLLIQFQNNGVVDDSQLPKDRFSAERLKGVDSTLKIQPAKLEDSAVYLCASSLGDWNQPQHFGDGTRLSIL.

The V and J genes are TRBV5-8 and TRBJ1-4, with D uncertain. Between the trimmed V and J ends, which lost 4 bases and 4 bases, there was a span of 14 bases. The length of the CDR3 is 15 residues. From germline, CDR1 is SGHTS and CDR2 YDEGEE. CDR3 bases: TGTGCCAGCAGCCTGGGCATTAGAGTTAATGAAAAACTGTTTTTT. Its protein product is CASSLGIRVNEKLFF.

Comment on this clone: Mismatch with germline at one junction end may stem from a read error. The same CDR3 can be traced to other DNA sequences in this sample. The chain is built from TRBV11-2 and TRBJ2-7; 7 positions agree with TRBD1. CDR3 length equals 16 residues. CDR1 and CDR2 from the germline V gene are SGHAT and FQNNGV. The CDR3: CASSSIQGPGTYEQYF. The CDR3 region has the DNA TGTGCCAGTAGCTCCATACAGGGGCCCGGTACCTACGAGCAGTACTTC.

Only one count was recorded for this clone. V is TRBV6-5 and J is TRBJ2-3; D assignment may be TRBD1 or TRBD2 (5 bases each). Trimming removed 4 bases from V and 1 base from J, with 15 bases in between. Germline CDR1 reads MNHEY; CDR2 reads SVGAGI. This CDR3 has 16 residues. CDR3 coding DNA: TGTGCCAGCAGTTCCATTGGGACCCCCGGCACAGATACGCAGTATTTT. It is translated as CASSSIGTPGTDTQYF.

The chain has TRBV9 and TRBJ2-3; D is possibly TRBD1 (5 bases). This CDR3 has 16 amino acids. The V end was cut by 3 bases, the J end by 4 bases, with 18 bases between. CDR1 is SGDLS and CDR2 is YYNGEE in the germline V gene. The CDR3, as DNA: TGTGCCAGCAGCGCCAACACAGGTCCCCCCGCAGATACGCAGTATTTT. Encoded protein: CASSANTGPPADTQYF.